This T cell receptor (beta chain) is drawn from a study of chemoradiotherapy in HPV16-positive cancers. As for the study in general: A couple of HPV16-positive patients' cells yielded candidate HPV-specific clones and common motifs.

The assay was immunoSEQ multiplex PCR, and TCRdb's table has in-frame clones only and misses some. The table includes some 70,000 clones, roughly 90% detected once. The CDR3 consists of 14 residues. The germline V gene has CDR1 MDHEN and CDR2 SYDVKM. The J segment lost 6 bases and the V segment lost 9 bases, leaving 11 bases of the junction unmatched. The TCR was taken from a human donor with HPV-associated anogenital cancer. The rearrangement links TRBV28 to TRBJ1-1, with 9 bases matching TRBD1. Specimen: blood, collected from a patient who underwent chemoradiotherapy. The CDR3 here is CASSIMGQGSEAFF. The CDR3 DNA sequence: TGTGCCAGTTCGATTATGGGACAGGGCTCTGAAGCTTTCTTT.